Here is one TCR beta chain with its context. TCRdb's table, derived via immunoSEQ multiplex PCR, lists solely in-frame clones and lacks some. The table includes about 380,000 clones, 87% detected once. This specimen belongs to a study of blood T cell repertoires in COVID-19. Whole-study context: Both acute and convalescent COVID-19 samples were obtained from the United States, Italy and Spain.

This CDR3 has 14 amino acids. In germline, CDR1 is SGHTA, CDR2 FQGNSA. V was clipped by 4 bases and J by 4 bases, with 11 bases between them. V is TRBV7-2 and J is TRBJ1-5; D not certain. The TCR originated in a man aged 30 to 45 who had recovered from COVID-19. Sequencing was carried out using PBMCs or T cells enriched from blood (not recorded which). The CDR3 loop reads CASSYVAGNQPQHF. CDR3 nucleotide sequence: TGTGCCAGCAGCTACGTCGCGGGAAATCAGCCCCAGCATTTT. The full variable domain, rest sourced from reference TRBV7-2 and TRBJ1-5, is GAGVSQSPSNKVTEKGKDVELRCDPISGHTALYWYRQSLGQGLEFLIYFQGNSAPDKSGLPSDRFSAERTGGSVSTLTIQRTQQEDSAVYLCASSYVAGNQPQHFGDGTRLSIL.